A single sample is the source of the 32 T cell receptor beta chains below, sequenced in a study of OX40 agonist ivuxolimab in advanced cancers. TCRdb keeps only in-frame clones here, not all; method: immunoSEQ multiplex PCR. This sample has about 44,000 clones, with approximately 86% found just once. Sequences were derived from CD4+ or CD8+ T cells sorted from blood, sampled in a trial of the OX40 agonist ivuxolimab. Receptor source: an adult with an advanced solid tumor such as melanoma, head and neck, liver or kidney cancer.

In its sample, this clone was seen once. The J gene is TRBJ2-7, the V gene TRBV6-6, with D maybe TRBD1 (6 bases). Trimming took 4 bases from V and 1 from J, leaving 8 bases between them. Germline V gene data show CDR1 as MNHNY and CDR2 as SVGAGI (reference sequence). CDR3 length: 13 residues. For the CDR3, the DNA is TGTGCCAGCAGTTCACAGGGATCCTACGAGCAGTACTTC. This sequence encodes CASSSQGSYEQYF.

The genes are TRBV5-1 and TRBJ1-2; the match to TRBD1 covers 8 bases. Per germline, CDR1 SGHRS and CDR2 YFSETQ. Trimming cost V 3 bases and J 4 bases; bases outside gene matches: 5. The CDR3 spans 14 residues. The CDR3 sequence is CASSSGQGRYGYTF. CDR3 DNA sequence: TGCGCCAGCAGCTCAGGACAGGGCCGCTATGGCTACACCTTC.

The gene calls are TRBV28 and TRBJ1-5, with D perhaps matching TRBD1 (5 bases). CDR3 size: 13 residues. Germline CDR1 is MDHEN and CDR2 is SYDVKM. V lost 1 base and J lost 7, with 8 bases in between. In DNA, the CDR3 is TGTGCCAGCAGTTTATCCGACAGCCAGCCCCAGCATTTT. It codes for CASSLSDSQPQHF.

The chain uses TRBV7-9 and TRBJ2-7; 8 nucleotides match TRBD2. V was pared by 4 bases and J by 5 bases, with 13 bases of the junction left unmatched. The CDR3 runs to 16 residues. Germline assignment: CDR1 SEHNR and CDR2 FQNEAQ (reference sequence). CDR3 bases: TGTGCCAGCAGCTATCTACGACTAGCGCTGGGGGACGAGCAGTACTTC. Translated: CASSYLRLALGDEQYF.

This clone has just one count. The rearrangement joins TRBV5-1 to TRBJ1-6, with D possibly matching TRBD1 (5 bases). V was shortened by 0 bases and J by 9 bases, with 7 bases between the two germline ends. The CDR3 contains 13 residues. CDR1 is SGHRS, CDR2 YFSETQ, per germline. CDR3 sequence (DNA): TGCGCCAGCAGCTTGGGACAGACTTCACCCCTCCACTTT. Translation: CASSLGQTSPLHF.

The gene calls are TRBV6-1 and TRBJ1-5; the match to TRBD1 covers 9 bases. This CDR3 has 17 residues. Germline lookup yields CDR1 MNHNS and CDR2 SASEGT. J gave up 7 bases and V 3 bases, and 13 bases lay outside the gene matches. The CDR3 bases are TGTGCCAGCAGTGACCGGGACAGGGAGAATTGGCGACAGCCCCAGCATTTT. Its protein product is CASSDRDRENWRQPQHF.

This chain connects TRBV11-2 to TRBJ2-7, with 8 positions matching TRBD1. There are 14 residues in the CDR3. Trimming cost V 3 bases and J 8 bases; bases outside gene matches: 9. Germline V CDR1 and CDR2: SGHAT, FQNNGV. CDR3 sequence: CASSFNTGGRQQYF. As DNA, the CDR3 is TGTGCCAGCAGCTTCAATACAGGGGGGAGGCAGCAGTACTTC.

The chain joins TRBV28 to TRBJ1-4, with 8 bases matching TRBD1. The CDR3 runs to 15 residues. In germline, CDR1 is MDHEN, CDR2 SYDVKM. Trimming at V came to 3 bases and at J to 8 bases, leaving 8 bases not matched to a gene. The CDR3 sequence: CASSFRQGLGEKLFF. CDR3 nucleotide sequence: TGTGCCAGCAGTTTCAGACAGGGGCTAGGCGAAAAACTGTTTTTT.

CDR3 bases: TGTGCCAGCAGTGAAGGGGACAGCCATAATTCACCCCTCCACTTT. Amino acids: CASSEGDSHNSPLHF. The V and J genes are TRBV6-1 and TRBJ1-6; 7 bases fit TRBD1. The CDR3 is 15 amino acids. Germline-derived CDR1 and CDR2 are MNHNS and SASEGT. V gave up 1 base and J gave up 5 bases; unmatched junction bases: 2.

The chain is built from TRBV9 and TRBJ1-4; a weak D match, TRBD1 (5 bases). Trimming took off 4 bases at V and 7 bases at J, with 17 bases between the two ends. Germline V lookup: CDR1 SGDLS, CDR2 YYNGEE. This CDR3 contains 15 residues. CDR3: CASSSSPSGGEKLFF. CDR3 DNA: TGTGCCAGCAGCTCCAGTCCGTCCGGGGGTGAAAAACTGTTTTTT.

The rearrangement links TRBV19 to TRBJ2-2; tentative D call: TRBD1 (6 bases). V dropped 3 bases and J dropped 5 bases, with 16 bases sitting between them. Germline lookup yields CDR1 LNHDA and CDR2 SQIVND (reference sequence). The CDR3 is 16 amino acids. CDR3 sequence: CASSISQGVATGELFF. DNA for the CDR3: TGTGCCAGTAGTATCTCACAGGGTGTCGCAACCGGGGAGCTGTTTTTT.

The chain employs TRBV5-4 and TRBJ1-2, with 9 bases identical to TRBD1. The CDR3 length is 14 residues. Germline values: CDR1 SGHNT, CDR2 YYREEE (reference sequence). J lost 8 bases, V lost 3 bases, and 8 bases had no gene match. CDR3 in amino acids: CASSSAGQGGGYTF. The CDR3 DNA sequence: TGTGCCAGCAGCTCGGCGGGACAGGGAGGCGGCTACACCTTC. The whole variable domain, filled in from reference TRBV5-4 and TRBJ1-2, reads ETGVTQSPTHLIKTRGQQVTLRCSSQSGHNTVSWYQQALGQGPQFIFQYYREEENGRGNFPPRFSGLQFPNYSSELNVNALELDDSALYLCASSSAGQGGGYTFGSGTRLTVV.

The chain recombines TRBV7-9 with TRBJ1-5; D is ambiguous. Trimming removed 5 bases at V and 6 bases at J, with 11 bases between. Germline CDR1 SEHNR, CDR2 FQNEAQ (reference sequence). This CDR3 comprises 13 residues. Here the CDR3 DNA reads TGTGCCAGCAGCCCAAGAGAGACTCAGCCCCAGCATTTT. The encoded protein is CASSPRETQPQHF.

V and J are TRBV11-2 and TRBJ2-3; 11 bases are a match to TRBD2. After removal of 5 bases from V and 3 bases from J, the junction contained 10 bases not matched to a gene. The CDR3 runs 17 residues. From germline, CDR1 is SGHAT and CDR2 FQNNGV. The CDR3 spells CASSLPWGLAATDTQYF. For the CDR3, the DNA is TGTGCCAGCAGCCTGCCCTGGGGACTAGCGGCAACAGATACGCAGTATTTT.

V gene TRBV18 combines with J gene TRBJ1-1; D is perhaps TRBD1 (6 bases). The V end was cut by 3 bases, the J end by 5 bases, with 16 bases between. Germline V gene data show CDR1 as KGHSH and CDR2 as LQKENI. The length of the CDR3 is 15 residues. DNA for the CDR3: TGTGCCAGCTCACCTAACAGGGAAAGGGGGACTGAAGCTTTCTTT. It yields the protein CASSPNRERGTEAFF.

CDR3 sequence reads: CASSPGTLMNTEAFF. The CDR3 DNA sequence: TGTGCCAGCAGCCCCGGGACTTTAATGAACACTGAAGCTTTCTTT. V and J are TRBV6-5 and TRBJ1-1; maybe TRBD1 (5 bases). Trimming shortened V by 6 bases and J by 0 bases, and 14 bases separated the two germline ends. The CDR3 has 15 residues. Germline assignment: CDR1 MNHEY and CDR2 SVGAGI.

CDR3 residues: CASSLWVAGAYEQYF. The CDR3 DNA is TGTGCCAGCAGCTTGTGGGTAGCGGGAGCCTACGAGCAGTACTTC. The V gene is TRBV5-6, the J gene TRBJ2-7, with 9 nucleotides matching TRBD2. Germline V CDR1 and CDR2: SGHDT, YYEEEE. The CDR3 has 15 residues. After removal of 1 base from V and 2 bases from J, the junction contained 4 bases not matched to a gene.

The CDR3 here is CASSQDLGRNTGELFF. CDR3 in DNA: TGCGCCAGCAGCCAAGATTTGGGCCGGAACACCGGGGAGCTGTTTTTT. The chain joins TRBV4-3 to TRBJ2-2; D remains unclear. The V gene's germline CDR1 is LGHNA and CDR2 YSLEER. This CDR3 spans 16 amino acids. Deletions cut 0 bases from V and 1 base from J, with 9 bases between.

V and J are TRBV11-2 and TRBJ2-7; tentatively, D is TRBD1 (6 bases). Trimming stripped 10 bases from V and 2 bases from J, with 15 bases between. The CDR3 is made up of 13 amino acids. CDR1 SGHAT and CDR2 FQNNGV come from the germline V gene. CDR3 region: CATRGASTYEQYF. The CDR3 DNA follows: TGTGCCACCAGGGGAGCGTCCACCTACGAGCAGTACTTC.

The CDR3 bases are TGCAGCGTTTCACCCACAGGGGGGAGGGAGTACTTC. It is translated as CSVSPTGGREYF. The rearrangement uses TRBV29-1 and TRBJ2-7; a possible D gene is TRBD1 (8 bases). The germline V and J ends were trimmed by 5 bases and 11 bases, with 19 bases remaining between them. The V gene's germline CDR1 is SQVTM and CDR2 ANQGSEA. The CDR3 totals 12 residues.

The chain has TRBV11-1 and TRBJ2-7; the D is unclear. Trimming removed 0 bases at V and 4 bases at J, with 13 bases between. Looked up from germline, CDR1 is SGHAT and CDR2 is FQDESV (reference sequence). CDR3 length: 15 residues. Written as DNA, the CDR3 is TGTGCCAGCAGCTTAGCGCCGGGTGAGGAATACGAGCAGTACTTC. It yields the protein CASSLAPGEEYEQYF. Full variable domain (missing parts from reference TRBV11-1 and TRBJ2-7): EAEVAQSPRYKITEKSQAVAFWCDPISGHATLYWYRQILGQGPELLVQFQDESVVDDSQLPKDRFSAERLKGVDSTLKIQPAELGDSAMYLCASSLAPGEEYEQYFGPGTRLTVT.

The CDR3 protein is CASSRDSNYEQYF. The CDR3 coding sequence is TGCGCCAGCAGCCGAGACAGCAACTACGAGCAGTACTTC. The rearrangement joins TRBV5-1 to TRBJ2-7, with a possible D match to TRBD1 (5 bases). The CDR3 runs 13 residues. Looked up from germline, CDR1 is SGHRS and CDR2 is YFSETQ. The V and J ends lost 4 bases and 3 bases respectively, with 11 bases between them.

CDR3 region: CASSPTLAGGSSYEQYF. In DNA, the CDR3 is TGCGCCAGCAGCCCGACCCTAGCGGGCGGTTCCTCCTACGAGCAGTACTTC. The chain combines TRBV5-1 with TRBJ2-7, with TRBD2 matching over 8 bases. From germline, CDR1 is SGHRS and CDR2 YFSETQ. Trimming at V came to 4 bases and at J to 0 bases, leaving 12 bases not matched to a gene. The CDR3 has 17 residues.

This chain links TRBV4-1 with TRBJ1-1; no reliable D call. The germline V gene encodes CDR1 MGHRA and CDR2 YSYEKL. The V and J ends lost 1 base and 5 bases respectively, with 20 bases between them. The CDR3 spans 17 residues. This chain's CDR3 is CASSQGTARTRGTEAFF. CDR3 bases: TGCGCCAGCAGCCAAGGGACGGCGAGAACTCGAGGGACTGAAGCTTTCTTT.

This sequence joins TRBV6-1 and TRBJ2-3, with 7 nucleotides matching TRBD2. The CDR3 contains 15 residues. With V trimmed by 3 bases and J by 1 base, 4 bases remained unmatched. Germline CDR1 MNHNS, CDR2 SASEGT. CDR3 DNA sequence: TGTGCCAGCAGTGAGTCTAGCGGACGCACAGATACGCAGTATTTT. Translated: CASSESSGRTDTQYF.

This chain joins TRBV11-3 and TRBJ1-1; the D is unclear. Germline lookup yields CDR1 SGHNT and CDR2 YENEEA. Trimming removed 3 bases from V and 3 bases from J, with 5 bases in between. The CDR3 sequence is 12 residues long. The CDR3: CASSFGDTEAFF. DNA of the CDR3: TGTGCCAGCAGCTTTGGGGACACTGAAGCTTTCTTT. The entire variable domain, with the rest obtained from reference TRBV11-3 and TRBJ1-1, is as follows: EAGVVQSPRYKIIEKKQPVAFWCNPISGHNTLYWYLQNLGQGPELLIRYENEEAVDDSQLPKDRFSAERLKGVDSTLKIQPAELGDSAVYLCASSFGDTEAFFGQGTRLTVV.

The chain couples TRBV6-6 to TRBJ2-7, with 10 bases lining up with TRBD2. There are 13 residues in the CDR3. The ends lost 4 bases at V and 9 bases at J; junction bases unmatched: 6. Germline V gives CDR1 MNHNY, CDR2 SVGAGI (reference sequence). CDR3 amino acids: CASSSPGLAMQYF. In DNA, the CDR3 is TGTGCCAGCAGTTCTCCGGGACTAGCGATGCAGTACTTC.

The genes are TRBV7-9 and TRBJ1-4; D gene uncertain. Per the germline V gene, CDR1 is SEHNR and CDR2 is FQNEAQ (reference sequence). This CDR3 is built from 15 residues. Trimming left V 10 bases short and J 4 bases short, with 19 bases between. CDR3 sequence: CATSPGSGLNEKLFF. DNA of the CDR3: TGTGCCACCAGTCCGGGGAGCGGCCTTAATGAAAAACTGTTTTTT. Filled out from reference TRBV7-9 and TRBJ1-4, the complete variable domain reads DTGVSQNPRHKITKRGQNVTFRCDPISEHNRLYWYRQTLGQGPEFLTYFQNEAQLEKSRLLSDRFSAERPKGSFSTLEIQRTEQGDSAMYLCATSPGSGLNEKLFFGSGTQLSVL.

This chain connects TRBV7-9 to TRBJ2-7, with 7 bases that match TRBD1. The germline V gene encodes CDR1 SEHNR and CDR2 FQNEAQ (reference sequence). V gave up 6 bases and J gave up 3 bases; unmatched junction bases: 17. CDR3 size: 17 residues. CDR3: CASRQHPGTGADYEQYF. In DNA, the CDR3 is TGTGCCAGCAGGCAACATCCGGGAACAGGGGCTGACTACGAGCAGTACTTC.

The rearrangement joins TRBV7-9 to TRBJ1-5, with D possibly matching TRBD1 (5 bases). Trimming stripped 5 bases from V and 9 bases from J, with 11 bases between. This CDR3 spans 12 amino acids. Looked up from germline, CDR1 is SEHNR and CDR2 is FQNEAQ (reference sequence). The CDR3 sequence: CASSQGDRPQHF. The CDR3 coding sequence is TGTGCCAGCAGCCAAGGTGACAGGCCCCAGCATTTT.

The chain has TRBV5-1 and TRBJ1-5, with D maybe TRBD1 (6 bases). Germline loops: CDR1 SGHRS, CDR2 YFSETQ. The germline V and J ends were trimmed by 2 bases and 4 bases, with 10 bases remaining between them. This CDR3 spans 14 amino acids. The chain's CDR3 is CASSFSGQNQPQHF. CDR3 sequence (DNA): TGCGCCAGCAGCTTCTCGGGACAAAATCAGCCCCAGCATTTT.

This chain joins TRBV28 and TRBJ1-3; no firm D call. Germline V gene sequence: CDR1 MDHEN, CDR2 SYDVKM. The CDR3 has 16 amino acids. Trimming removed 2 bases at V and 1 base at J, with 12 bases between. The CDR3 DNA follows: TGTGCCAGCAGTTTACCATATGGAGGGTCTGGAAACACCATATATTTT. Protein: CASSLPYGGSGNTIYF.